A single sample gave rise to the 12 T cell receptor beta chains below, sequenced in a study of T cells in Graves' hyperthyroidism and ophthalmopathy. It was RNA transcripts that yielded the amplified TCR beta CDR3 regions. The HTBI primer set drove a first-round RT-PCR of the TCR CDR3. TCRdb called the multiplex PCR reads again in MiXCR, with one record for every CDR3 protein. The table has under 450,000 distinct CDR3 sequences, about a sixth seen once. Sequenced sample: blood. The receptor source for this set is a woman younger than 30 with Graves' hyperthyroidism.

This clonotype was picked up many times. This CDR3 reads CASSVADGTSYEQYF. DNA of the CDR3: TGTGCCAGCAGCGTAGCGGACGGAACCTCCTACGAGCAGTACTTC. The chain has TRBV9 and TRBJ2-7; the D is unclear. CDR3 length: 15 residues. V dropped 0 bases and J dropped 0 bases, with 10 bases sitting between them. Germline lookup yields CDR1 SGDLS and CDR2 YYNGEE.

In nucleotides, the CDR3 is TGCGCCAGCAGTGAGTGGGATAGTCAGCCCCAGCATTTT. Translating it yields CASSEWDSQPQHF. The genes are TRBV10-2 and TRBJ1-5; D gene ambiguous. The CDR3 is 13 amino acids. Germline CDR1 WSHSY, CDR2 SAAADI. V gave up 1 base and J gave up 6 bases, with 7 bases separating them.

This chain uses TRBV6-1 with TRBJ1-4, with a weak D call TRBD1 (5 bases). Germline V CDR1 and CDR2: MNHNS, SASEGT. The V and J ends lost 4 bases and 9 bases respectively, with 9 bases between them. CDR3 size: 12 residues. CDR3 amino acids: CASSAGTQKLFF. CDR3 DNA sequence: TGTGCCAGCAGTGCAGGGACTCAAAAACTGTTTTTT.

The CDR3 DNA reads as TGTGCCAGCATGAGGGGCACAGATACGCAGTATTTT. Its protein is CASMRGTDTQYF. V and J are TRBV25-1 and TRBJ2-3; possible D gene TRBD2, 5 bases. Between the trimmed V and J ends, which lost 7 bases and 1 base, there was a span of 6 bases. CDR3 length equals 12 residues. Germline V gene sequence: CDR1 MGHDK, CDR2 SYGVNS.

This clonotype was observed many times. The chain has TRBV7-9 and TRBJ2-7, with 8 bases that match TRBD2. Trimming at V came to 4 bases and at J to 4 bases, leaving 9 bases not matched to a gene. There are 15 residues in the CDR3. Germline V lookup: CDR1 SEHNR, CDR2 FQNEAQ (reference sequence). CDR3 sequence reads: CASSYSGTSGYEQYF. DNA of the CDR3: TGTGCCAGCAGCTACTCCGGGACTAGTGGGTACGAGCAGTACTTC.

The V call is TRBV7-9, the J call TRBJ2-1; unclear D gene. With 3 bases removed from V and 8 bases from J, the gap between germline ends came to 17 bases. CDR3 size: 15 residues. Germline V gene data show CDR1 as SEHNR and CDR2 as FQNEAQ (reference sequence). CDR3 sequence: CASSFLGSLLDEQFF. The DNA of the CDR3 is TGTGCCAGCAGCTTCCTCGGGTCGCTGCTGGATGAGCAGTTCTTC.

The CDR3 DNA follows: TGCGCCAGCAGCCGACCGGGACTAGCGCGACATACGCAGTATTTT. This codes for CASSRPGLARHTQYF. V gene TRBV4-1 combines with J gene TRBJ2-3; 10 nucleotides agree with TRBD2. V lost 4 bases to trimming and J lost 7 bases; unmatched junction nucleotides: 8. There are 15 residues in the CDR3. The V gene's germline CDR1 is MGHRA and CDR2 YSYEKL.

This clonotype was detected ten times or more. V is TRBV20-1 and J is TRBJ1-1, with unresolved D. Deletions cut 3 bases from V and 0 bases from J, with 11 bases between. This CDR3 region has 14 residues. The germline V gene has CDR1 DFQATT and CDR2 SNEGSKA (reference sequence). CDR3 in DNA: TGCAGTGCTAGTATAGCCAGAATGAACACTGAAGCTTTCTTT. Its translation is CSASIARMNTEAFF.

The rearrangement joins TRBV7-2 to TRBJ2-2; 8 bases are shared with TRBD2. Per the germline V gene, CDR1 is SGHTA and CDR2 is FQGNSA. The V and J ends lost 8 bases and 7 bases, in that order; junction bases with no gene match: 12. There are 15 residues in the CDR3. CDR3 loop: CASRGGRWGYGELFF. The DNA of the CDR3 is TGTGCCAGCCGGGGGGGGCGGTGGGGGTACGGGGAGCTGTTTTTT.

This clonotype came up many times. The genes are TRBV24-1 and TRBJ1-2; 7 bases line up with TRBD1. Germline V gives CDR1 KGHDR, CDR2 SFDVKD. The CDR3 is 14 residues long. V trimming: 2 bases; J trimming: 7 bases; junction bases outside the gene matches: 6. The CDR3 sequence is CATSDSGTGVGYTF. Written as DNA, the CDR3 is TGTGCCACCAGTGATTCGGGAACAGGGGTTGGCTACACCTTC.

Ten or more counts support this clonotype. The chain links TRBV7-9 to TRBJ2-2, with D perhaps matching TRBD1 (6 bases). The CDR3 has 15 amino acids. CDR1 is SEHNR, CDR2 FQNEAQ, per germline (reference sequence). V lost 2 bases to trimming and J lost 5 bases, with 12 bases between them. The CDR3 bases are TGTGCCAGCAGCTTAAAGAGAACAGGGACCGGGGAGCTGTTTTTT. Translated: CASSLKRTGTGELFF.

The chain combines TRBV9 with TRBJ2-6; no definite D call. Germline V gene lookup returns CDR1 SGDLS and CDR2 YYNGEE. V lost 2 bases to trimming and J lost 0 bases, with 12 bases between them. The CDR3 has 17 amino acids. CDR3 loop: CASSVASQASGANVLTF. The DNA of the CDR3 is TGTGCCAGCAGCGTTGCCTCGCAGGCCTCTGGGGCCAACGTCCTGACTTTC.